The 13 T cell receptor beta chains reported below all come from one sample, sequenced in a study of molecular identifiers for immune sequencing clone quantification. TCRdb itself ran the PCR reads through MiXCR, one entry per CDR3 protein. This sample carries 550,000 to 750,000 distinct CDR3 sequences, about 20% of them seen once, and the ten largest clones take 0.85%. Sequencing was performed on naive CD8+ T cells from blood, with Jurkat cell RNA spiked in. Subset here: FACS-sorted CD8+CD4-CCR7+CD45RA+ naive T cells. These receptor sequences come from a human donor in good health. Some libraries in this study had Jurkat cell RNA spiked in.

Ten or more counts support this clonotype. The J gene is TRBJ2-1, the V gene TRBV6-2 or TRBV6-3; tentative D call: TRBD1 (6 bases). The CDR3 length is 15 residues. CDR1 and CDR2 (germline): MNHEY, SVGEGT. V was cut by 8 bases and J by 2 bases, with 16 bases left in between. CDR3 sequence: CASREFRTAYNEQFF. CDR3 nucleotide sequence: TGTGCCAGCCGCGAGTTTAGGACAGCCTACAATGAGCAGTTCTTC.

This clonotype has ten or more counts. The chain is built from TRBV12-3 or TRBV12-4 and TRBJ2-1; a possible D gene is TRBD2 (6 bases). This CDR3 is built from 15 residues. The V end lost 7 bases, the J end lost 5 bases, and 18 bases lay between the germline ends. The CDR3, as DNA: TGTGCCAGCACCTCAGAGGGGAGGTACAACAATGAGCAGTTCTTC. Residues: CASTSEGRYNNEQFF.

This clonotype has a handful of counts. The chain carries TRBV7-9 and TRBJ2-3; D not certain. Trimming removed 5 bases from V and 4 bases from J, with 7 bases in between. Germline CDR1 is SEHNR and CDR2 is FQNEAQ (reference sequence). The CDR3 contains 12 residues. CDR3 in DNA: TGTGCCAGCAGCCGGGTGGCAGATACGCAGTATTTT. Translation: CASSRVADTQYF.

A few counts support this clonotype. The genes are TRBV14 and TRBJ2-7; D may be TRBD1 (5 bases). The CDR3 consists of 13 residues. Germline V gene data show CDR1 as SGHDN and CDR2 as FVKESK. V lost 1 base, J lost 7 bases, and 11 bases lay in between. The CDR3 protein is CASSQVFQGEQYF. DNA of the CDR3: TGTGCCAGCAGCCAAGTTTTCCAGGGAGAGCAGTACTTC.

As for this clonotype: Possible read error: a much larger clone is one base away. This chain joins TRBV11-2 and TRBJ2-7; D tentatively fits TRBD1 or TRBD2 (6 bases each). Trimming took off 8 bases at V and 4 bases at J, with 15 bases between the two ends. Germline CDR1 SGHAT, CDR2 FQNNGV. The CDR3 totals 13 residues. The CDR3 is CASGGTRRYEQYF. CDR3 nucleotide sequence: TGTGCCAGCGGGGGGACAAGGAGGTACGAGCAGTACTTC.

The CDR3 protein is CAYWTVNTEAFF. Here the CDR3 DNA reads TGTGCCTATTGGACGGTTAACACTGAAGCTTTCTTT. The chain employs TRBV30 and TRBJ1-1, with D unresolved. The CDR3 totals 12 residues. V was pared by 7 bases and J by 2 bases, with 11 bases between. Germline values: CDR1 GTSNPN, CDR2 SVGIG (reference sequence). The full variable domain, with the rest looked up from reference TRBV30 and TRBJ1-1, is SQTIHQWPATLVQPVGSPLSLECTVEGTSNPNLYWYRQAAGRGLQLLFYSVGIGQISSEVPQNLSASRPQDRQFILSSKKLLLSDSGFYLCAYWTVNTEAFFGQGTRLTVV.

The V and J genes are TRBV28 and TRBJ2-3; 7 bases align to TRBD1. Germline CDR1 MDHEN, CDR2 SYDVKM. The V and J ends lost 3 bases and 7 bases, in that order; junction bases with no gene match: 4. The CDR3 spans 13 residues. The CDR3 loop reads CASSFYRGNTQYF. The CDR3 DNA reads TGTGCCAGCAGTTTCTACAGGGGAAATACGCAGTATTTT.

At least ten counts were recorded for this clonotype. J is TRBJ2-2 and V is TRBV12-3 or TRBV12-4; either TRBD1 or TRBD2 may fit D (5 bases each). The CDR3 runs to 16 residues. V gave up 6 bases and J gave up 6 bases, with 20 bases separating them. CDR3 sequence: CASSPGTPAFAGELFF. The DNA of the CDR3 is TGTGCCAGCAGCCCTGGGACCCCAGCGTTTGCCGGGGAGCTGTTTTTT.

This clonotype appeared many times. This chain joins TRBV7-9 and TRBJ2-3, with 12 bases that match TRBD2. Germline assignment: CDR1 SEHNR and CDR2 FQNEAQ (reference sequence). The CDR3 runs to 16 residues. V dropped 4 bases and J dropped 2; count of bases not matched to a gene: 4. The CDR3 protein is CASSSRLAGDTDTQYF. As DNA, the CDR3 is TGTGCCAGCAGCTCCCGACTAGCGGGAGACACAGATACGCAGTATTTT.

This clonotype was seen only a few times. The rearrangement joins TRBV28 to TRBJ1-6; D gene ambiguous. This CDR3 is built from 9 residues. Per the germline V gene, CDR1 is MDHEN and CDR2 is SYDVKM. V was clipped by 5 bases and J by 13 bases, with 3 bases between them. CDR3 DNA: TGTGCCAGCAGTCCCCCCCTCCACTTT. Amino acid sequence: CASSPPLHF.

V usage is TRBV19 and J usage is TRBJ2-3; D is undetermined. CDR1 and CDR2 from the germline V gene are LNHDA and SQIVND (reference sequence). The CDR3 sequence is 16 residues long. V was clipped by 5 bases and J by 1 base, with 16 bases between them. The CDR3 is CASSLSNRGRTDTQYF. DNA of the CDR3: TGTGCCAGTAGTCTATCAAACCGCGGCCGCACAGATACGCAGTATTTT.

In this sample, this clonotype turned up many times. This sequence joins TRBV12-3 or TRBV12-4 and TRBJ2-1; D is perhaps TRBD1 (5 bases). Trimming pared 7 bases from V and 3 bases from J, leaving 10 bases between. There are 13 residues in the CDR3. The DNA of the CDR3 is TGTGCCAGCATCCTGGACAACTACAATGAGCAGTTCTTC. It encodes CASILDNYNEQFF.

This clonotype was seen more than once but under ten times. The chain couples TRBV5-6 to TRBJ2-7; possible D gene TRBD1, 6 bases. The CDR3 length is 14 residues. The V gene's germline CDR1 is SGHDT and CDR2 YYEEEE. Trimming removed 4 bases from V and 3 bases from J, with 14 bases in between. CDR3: CASSRTGKVYEQYF. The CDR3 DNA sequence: TGTGCCAGCAGCCGCACAGGGAAGGTCTACGAGCAGTACTTC.